These 23 T cell receptor beta chains came from one sample sequenced in a study of T cell responses to AZD1222 COVID-19 vaccine. Generated by immunoSEQ multiplex PCR, the TCRdb table keeps only in-frame clones and is missing some. The sample has roughly 140,000 clones, 90% seen once. The input for sequencing was peripheral blood, taken on day 0 of AZD1222 vaccination. All receptors derive from an adult in good health.

This chain links TRBV4-1 with TRBJ1-5; 7 bases align to TRBD1. This CDR3 contains 14 residues. Germline V gene sequence: CDR1 MGHRA, CDR2 YSYEKL. The ends lost 0 bases at V and 5 bases at J; junction bases unmatched: 1. As DNA, the CDR3 is TGCGCCAGCAGCCAAGACAGGGGGGATCAGCCCCAGCATTTT. Translation gives CASSQDRGDQPQHF.

The gene calls are TRBV27 and TRBJ2-7, with TRBD2 matching 8 bases. The CDR3 is 14 amino acids. The V segment lost 5 bases and the J segment 4 bases; nucleotides outside the gene matches: 7. Looked up from germline, CDR1 is MNHEY and CDR2 is SMNVEV (reference sequence). The CDR3 bases are TGTGCCAGCAGTCACGGGAGGGCCGGATACGAGCAGTACTTC. Its protein product is CASSHGRAGYEQYF.

V usage is TRBV10-1 and J usage is TRBJ1-1; 8 nucleotides line up with TRBD1. The germline gives CDR1 WNHNN, CDR2 SYGVQD (reference sequence). Unmatched junction bases numbered 9, after V lost 2 bases and J lost 4 bases. The CDR3 sequence is 16 residues long. The CDR3 here is CASSEAKGTGGTEAFF. The CDR3, as DNA: TGCGCCAGCAGTGAGGCCAAGGGTACAGGGGGCACTGAAGCTTTCTTT.

The V call is TRBV7-9, the J call TRBJ2-1; D is unresolved. V was pared by 5 bases and J by 6 bases, with 8 bases between. Germline assignment: CDR1 SEHNR and CDR2 FQNEAQ (reference sequence). The CDR3 has 12 amino acids. Written as DNA, the CDR3 is TGTGCCAGCAGCCCGCGGAGCAATGAGCAGTTCTTC. Amino acid sequence: CASSPRSNEQFF. The complete variable domain, with remaining parts taken from reference TRBV7-9 and TRBJ2-1, reads DTGVSQNPRHKITKRGQNVTFRCDPISEHNRLYWYRQTLGQGPEFLTYFQNEAQLEKSRLLSDRFSAERPKGSFSTLEIQRTEQGDSAMYLCASSPRSNEQFFGPGTRLTVL.

There are a few counts of this clone. This chain joins TRBV5-6 and TRBJ2-2, with unresolved D. The V and J ends lost 3 bases and 7 bases respectively, with 10 bases between them. Looked up from germline, CDR1 is SGHDT and CDR2 is YYEEEE. The CDR3 spans 13 residues. The CDR3 bases are TGTGCCAGCAGCTCGCTTATCGGCGGGGAGCTGTTTTTT. It is translated as CASSSLIGGELFF.

This sequence joins TRBV7-6 and TRBJ1-6; D gene unclear. The V gene's germline CDR1 is SGHVS and CDR2 FNYEAQ. This CDR3 has 14 amino acids. Trimming shortened V by 5 bases and J by 7 bases, and 12 bases separated the two germline ends. The CDR3 region is CASSPPTGNSPLHF. The CDR3 nucleotides are TGTGCCAGCAGCCCTCCAACTGGGAATTCACCCCTCCACTTT.

The chain couples TRBV12-3 or TRBV12-4 to TRBJ2-1, with D tentatively TRBD2 (5 bases). The germline V and J ends were trimmed by 7 bases and 10 bases, with 17 bases remaining between them. The CDR3 is 13 residues long. The CDR3 bases are TGTGCCAGCACCCAGACTCTCCGGGGAGAGCAGTTCTTC. Its translation is CASTQTLRGEQFF.

This chain connects TRBV9 to TRBJ1-2, with D hard to call. Germline assignment: CDR1 SGDLS and CDR2 YYNGEE. V lost 0 bases and J lost 7, with 7 bases in between. There are 12 residues in the CDR3. As DNA, the CDR3 is TGTGCCAGCAGCGTAGAATCAGGTGGCTACACCTTC. Amino acids: CASSVESGGYTF.

The rearrangement uses TRBV7-2 and TRBJ2-1; 13 bases match TRBD2. V dropped 0 bases and J dropped 7; count of bases not matched to a gene: 9. The CDR3 runs 18 residues. CDR1 is SGHTA, CDR2 FQGNSA, per germline. CDR3: CASSLALGLAGELNEQFF. CDR3 coding DNA: TGTGCCAGCAGCTTAGCACTAGGACTAGCGGGAGAATTAAATGAGCAGTTCTTC. Using reference TRBV7-2 and TRBJ2-1 for the parts outside the CDR3, the full variable domain is GAGVSQSPSNKVTEKGKDVELRCDPISGHTALYWYRQSLGQGLEFLIYFQGNSAPDKSGLPSDRFSAERTGGSVSTLTIQRTQQEDSAVYLCASSLALGLAGELNEQFFGPGTRLTVL.

V and J are TRBV6-6 and TRBJ2-5, with 8 positions matching TRBD1. This CDR3 comprises 13 residues. The germline V gene encodes CDR1 MNHNY and CDR2 SVGAGI (reference sequence). V dropped 7 bases and J dropped 4; count of bases not matched to a gene: 5. The CDR3 protein is CASTRTGLETQYF. The CDR3 region has the DNA TGTGCCAGCACCCGGACAGGGTTAGAGACCCAGTACTTC.

The chain links TRBV7-2 to TRBJ2-3; 9 positions agree with TRBD1. J gave up 3 bases and V 0 bases, and 4 bases lay outside the gene matches. Germline V gene data show CDR1 as SGHTA and CDR2 as FQGNSA. The CDR3 length is 16 residues. CDR3 bases: TGTGCCAGCAGCTTAGCGGGACAGGGAGGGACAGATACGCAGTATTTT. Amino acid sequence: CASSLAGQGGTDTQYF.

This clone occurred once. The genes are TRBV7-2 and TRBJ1-3; 7 bases fit TRBD1. V was clipped by 5 bases and J by 0 bases; unmatched bases: 4. Germline CDR1 is SGHTA and CDR2 is FQGNSA. The CDR3 has 15 amino acids. As DNA, the CDR3 is TGTGCCAGCAGCCGCAGACAGGGCTCTGGAAACACCATATATTTT. This sequence encodes CASSRRQGSGNTIYF.

The chain has TRBV7-9 and TRBJ2-1; D unresolved. The CDR3 spans 14 residues. The V gene lost 0 bases and the J gene lost 2 bases, with 5 bases spanning the gap. In germline, CDR1 is SEHNR, CDR2 FQNEAQ (reference sequence). The DNA for the CDR3 is TGTGCCAGCAGCTTAGCGGGAACCTACAATGAGCAGTTCTTC. Translating gives CASSLAGTYNEQFF.

The chain has TRBV7-2 and TRBJ2-1; D is unresolved. Trimming stripped 2 bases from V and 2 bases from J, with 13 bases between. This CDR3 region has 16 residues. Germline CDR1 and CDR2: SGHTA and FQGNSA. CDR3 residues: CASSLIPSSAYNEQFF. The DNA for the CDR3 is TGTGCCAGCAGCTTAATTCCCTCAAGCGCCTACAATGAGCAGTTCTTC.

The chain uses TRBV28 and TRBJ1-1; 7 nucleotides align to TRBD1. The CDR3 totals 14 residues. J lost 6 bases, V lost 5 bases, and 9 bases had no gene match. Germline CDR1 MDHEN, CDR2 SYDVKM. The CDR3 spells CASSLRQGGSEAFF. In nucleotides, the CDR3 is TGTGCCAGCAGTCTTCGACAGGGTGGCTCTGAAGCTTTCTTT.

CDR3: CASRPDNLLAKNIQYF. The DNA for the CDR3 is TGTGCCAGCAGACCAGACAACCTACTAGCCAAAAACATTCAGTACTTC. The J gene is TRBJ2-4, the V gene TRBV6-4; D is undetermined. The CDR3 spans 16 residues. Trimming removed 6 bases at V and 0 bases at J, with 15 bases between. In germline, CDR1 is MRHNA, CDR2 SNTAGT.

The V and J genes are TRBV9 and TRBJ2-7; D is possibly TRBD1 (6 bases). The CDR3 spans 13 residues. Germline CDR1 reads SGDLS; CDR2 reads YYNGEE. V was trimmed by 0 bases and J by 9 bases, leaving 13 bases between them. The CDR3: CASSVAQGTLQYF. In DNA form, the CDR3 reads TGTGCCAGCAGCGTAGCTCAGGGGACCCTGCAGTACTTC. The entire variable domain, with the rest obtained from reference TRBV9 and TRBJ2-7, is as follows: DSGVTQTPKHLITATGQRVTLRCSPRSGDLSVYWYQQSLDQGLQFLIQYYNGEERAKGNILERFSAQQFPDLHSELNLSSLELGDSALYFCASSVAQGTLQYFGPGTRLTVT.

This sequence joins TRBV7-8 and TRBJ1-2; a weak D match, TRBD1 (5 bases). Trimming left V 0 bases short and J 10 bases short, with 15 bases between. The CDR3 extends over 14 amino acids. Germline CDR1 reads SGHVS; CDR2 reads FQNEAQ. The chain's CDR3 is CASSLAEGIGIYTF. CDR3 nucleotide sequence: TGTGCCAGCAGCTTAGCTGAGGGGATCGGTATCTACACCTTC.

This chain connects TRBV7-8 to TRBJ2-4; TRBD2 is a possible D gene (5 bases). This CDR3 is built from 18 residues. V was pared by 5 bases and J by 3 bases, with 23 bases between. The germline CDR1 and CDR2 sequences are SGHVS and FQNEAQ. CDR3 DNA: TGTGCCAGCAGCCCCCGTAGTTCTCAAGGACTGGACAAAAACATTCAGTACTTC. Its translation: CASSPRSSQGLDKNIQYF.

J is TRBJ1-5 and V is TRBV19; 7 nucleotides agree with TRBD1. The CDR3 loop spans 15 amino acids. The V and J ends lost 4 bases and 1 base, in that order; junction bases with no gene match: 4. Germline V gene data show CDR1 as LNHDA and CDR2 as SQIVND (reference sequence). CDR3 amino acids: CASSTLQGSNQPQHF. For the CDR3, the DNA is TGTGCCAGTAGTACATTACAGGGGAGCAATCAGCCCCAGCATTTT.

The chain carries TRBV7-8 and TRBJ2-1, with 8 bases aligning to TRBD2. Germline loops: CDR1 SGHVS, CDR2 FQNEAQ. The CDR3 extends over 17 amino acids. Trimming took 4 bases from V and 10 from J; bases not matched to a gene: 18. The CDR3 sequence: CASSSPVEAGVNTEQFF. CDR3 sequence (DNA): TGTGCCAGCAGCTCCCCCGTCGAAGCGGGAGTAAATACAGAGCAGTTCTTC. The complete variable domain, with remaining parts taken from reference TRBV7-8 and TRBJ2-1, reads GAGVSQSPRYKVAKRGQDVALRCDPISGHVSLFWYQQALGQGPEFLTYFQNEAQLDKSGLPSDRFFAERPEGSVSTLKIQRTQQEDSAVYLCASSSPVEAGVNTEQFFGPGTRLTVL.

The chain couples TRBV2 to TRBJ2-1; 8 nucleotides align to TRBD2. Germline assignment: CDR1 SNHLY and CDR2 FYNNEI. Trimming cost V 3 bases and J 10 bases; bases outside gene matches: 2. This CDR3 comprises 12 residues. The CDR3 DNA follows: TGTGCCAGCAGTGAGATAGCGGGAGAGCAGTTCTTC. It translates to CASSEIAGEQFF.

V gene TRBV5-1 combines with J gene TRBJ2-2, with TRBD2 matching over 10 bases. Per the germline V gene, CDR1 is SGHRS and CDR2 is YFSETQ. The trim removed 7 bases at V and 2 bases at J, leaving 5 bases unmatched. This CDR3 is 15 amino acids long. The DNA for the CDR3 is TGCGCCAGCTCTAGCGGGGGCCATAACACCGGGGAGCTGTTTTTT. As protein: CASSSGGHNTGELFF.